This T cell receptor (beta chain) stems from a study of CD8 T cells in ankylosing spondylitis. Study-wide points: Ankylosing spondylitis blood appeared to be characterized by a TCR beta motif of eight or nine highly homologous variants.

V was shortened by 4 bases and J by 3 bases, with 6 bases between the two germline ends. Germline V gives CDR1 SGHDN, CDR2 FVKESK. The CDR3 length is 13 residues. Each TCR beta library was made by quantitative 5'-RACE that incorporated molecular barcodes. MiXCR, run by TCRdb on the 5' RACE reads, gives a single entry per CDR3 protein. The sample consists of a few hundred thousand distinct CDR3 sequences, 20% to 25% of them appearing once. As concerns this clonotype: Its antigen is currently unknown.

Material: blood, either unsorted or a sorted T cell fraction (not recorded which). The genes are TRBV14 and TRBJ1-4; D is unclear. The receptor's source is a male donor with ankylosing spondylitis. Here the CDR3 reads CASSRAPNEKLFF. CDR3 bases: TGTGCCAGCAGCCGAGCCCCTAATGAAAAACTGTTTTTT.